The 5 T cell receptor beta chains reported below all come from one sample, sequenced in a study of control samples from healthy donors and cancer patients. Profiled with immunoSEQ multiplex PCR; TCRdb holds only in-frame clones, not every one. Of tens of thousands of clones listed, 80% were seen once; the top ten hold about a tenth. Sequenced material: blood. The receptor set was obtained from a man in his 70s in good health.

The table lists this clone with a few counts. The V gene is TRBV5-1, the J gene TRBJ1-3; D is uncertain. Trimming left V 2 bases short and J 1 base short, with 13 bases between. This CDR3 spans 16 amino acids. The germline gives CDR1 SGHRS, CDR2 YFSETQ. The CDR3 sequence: CASSFTRRESGNTIYF. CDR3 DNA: TGCGCCAGCAGCTTCACGAGGCGGGAATCTGGAAACACCATATATTTT.

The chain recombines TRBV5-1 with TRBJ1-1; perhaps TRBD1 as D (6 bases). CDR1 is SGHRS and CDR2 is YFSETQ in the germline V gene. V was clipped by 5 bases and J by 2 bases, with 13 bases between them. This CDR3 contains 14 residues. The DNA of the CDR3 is TGCGCCAGCAGGGGGACACGGGGAAACACTGAAGCTTTCTTT. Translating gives CASRGTRGNTEAFF.

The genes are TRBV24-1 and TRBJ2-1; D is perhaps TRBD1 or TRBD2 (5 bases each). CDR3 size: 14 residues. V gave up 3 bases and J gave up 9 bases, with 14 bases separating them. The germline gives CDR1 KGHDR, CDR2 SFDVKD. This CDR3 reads CATSDGLRGSEQFF. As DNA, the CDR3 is TGTGCCACCAGTGATGGGCTCCGGGGCAGTGAGCAGTTCTTC.

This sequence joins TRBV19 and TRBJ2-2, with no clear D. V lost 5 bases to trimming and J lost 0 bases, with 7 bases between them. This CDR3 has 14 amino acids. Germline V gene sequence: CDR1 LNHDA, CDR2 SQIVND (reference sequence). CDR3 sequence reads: CASSLYANTGELFF. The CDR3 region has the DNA TGTGCCAGTAGTTTATACGCGAACACCGGGGAGCTGTTTTTT. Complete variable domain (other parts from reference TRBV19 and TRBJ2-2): DGGITQSPKYLFRKEGQNVTLSCEQNLNHDAMYWYRQDPGQGLRLIYYSQIVNDFQKGDIAEGYSVSREKKESFPLTVTSAQKNPTAFYLCASSLYANTGELFFGEGSRLTVL.

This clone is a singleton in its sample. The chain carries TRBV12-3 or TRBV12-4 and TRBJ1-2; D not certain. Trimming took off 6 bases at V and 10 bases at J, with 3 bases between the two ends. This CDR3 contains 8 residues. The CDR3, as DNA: TGTGCCAGCAGCCCCTACACCTTC. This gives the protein CASSPYTF.